This TCR beta chain was documented in a study of blood T cell repertoires in COVID-19. Study context: Samples of COVID-19 (acute and convalescent) were obtained from the United States, Italy and Spain. Sample material is recorded as cDNA or gDNA derived from T cells, B-cell-depleted T cells, or PBMCs.

This CDR3 is 15 amino acids long. V was cut by 5 bases and J by 5 bases, with 16 bases left in between. Germline V CDR1 and CDR2: LNHDA, SQIVND (reference sequence). Study processing details: Reference gene primers were amplified, and this amplification served to estimate nucleated cell counts. Only in-frame clones appear in the TCRdb table, and some are missing; sequencing was by immunoSEQ multiplex PCR. The DNA gave D and trimming, while V, J and clone size come from that table. The data contain approximately 150,000 clones, around 86% of them singletons. This TCR came from a middle-aged man who had recovered from COVID-19. The genes are TRBV19 and TRBJ1-5, with D possibly matching TRBD1 (5 bases). The sample comprised peripheral blood. CDR3 in amino acids: CASSLPGGVDQPQHF. In DNA, the CDR3 is TGTGCCAGTAGTCTCCCGGGGGGGGTGGATCAGCCCCAGCATTTT.